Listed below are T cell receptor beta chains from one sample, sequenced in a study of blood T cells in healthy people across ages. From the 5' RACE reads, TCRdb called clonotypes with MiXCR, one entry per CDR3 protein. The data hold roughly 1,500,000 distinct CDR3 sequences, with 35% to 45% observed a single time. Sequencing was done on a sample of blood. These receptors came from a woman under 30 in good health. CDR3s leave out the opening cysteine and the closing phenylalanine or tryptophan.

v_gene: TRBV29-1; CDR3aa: SGLRANEQF
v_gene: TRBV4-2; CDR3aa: ASSREVDAGELF
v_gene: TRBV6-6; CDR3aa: ASSFLHDTDTQY
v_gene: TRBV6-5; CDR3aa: ASRAWGEPQH
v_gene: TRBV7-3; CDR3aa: ASSRRQGSYNEQF
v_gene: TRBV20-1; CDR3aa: SAVQGNYGYT
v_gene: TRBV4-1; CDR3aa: ASSQTEQGSLYGYT
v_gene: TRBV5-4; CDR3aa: ASSSVGTEMINSPLH
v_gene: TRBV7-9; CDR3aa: ASSSVLT
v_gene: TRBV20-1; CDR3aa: SARDRGVRGYT
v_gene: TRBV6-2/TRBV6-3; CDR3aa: ASQGLAGGRRSYNEQY
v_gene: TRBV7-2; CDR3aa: ASSWDSSNEKLF
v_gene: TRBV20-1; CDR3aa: SASQQGREQY
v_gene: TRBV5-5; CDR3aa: ASSFGLAGGIGYNEQF
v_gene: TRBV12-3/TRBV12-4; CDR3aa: ASSGQRANSPLH
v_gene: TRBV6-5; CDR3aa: ASSYGSNTEAF
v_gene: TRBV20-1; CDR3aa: SASRTGNQPQH
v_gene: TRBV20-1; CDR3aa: SAAGLVTDTQY
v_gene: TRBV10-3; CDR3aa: AISEAGPYSNQPQH
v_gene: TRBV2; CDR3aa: ASVVGGMDEKLF
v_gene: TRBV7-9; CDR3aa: ATPAGSQETQY
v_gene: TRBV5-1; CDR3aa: ASSPQGQDQPQH
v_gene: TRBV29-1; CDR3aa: SVGGSWNTEAF
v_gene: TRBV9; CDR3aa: ASSTGQGSYEQF
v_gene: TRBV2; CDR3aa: ASSETAGNEQF
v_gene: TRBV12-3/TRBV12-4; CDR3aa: ASSLVSRRETQY
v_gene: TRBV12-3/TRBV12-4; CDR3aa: ASRPLEGSAGNTIY
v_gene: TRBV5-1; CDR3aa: ASSTDSINEQY
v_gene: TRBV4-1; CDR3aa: ASSQGGYTDTQY
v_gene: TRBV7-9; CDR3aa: TSSLDPFGELF
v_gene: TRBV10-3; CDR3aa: AISDPAGGWETQY
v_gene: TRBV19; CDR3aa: ASSQPGQGATNEKLF
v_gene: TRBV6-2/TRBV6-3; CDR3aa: ASSYYQGSTEAF
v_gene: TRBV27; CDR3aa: ASSLAGTFTDTQY
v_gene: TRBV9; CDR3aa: ASSGGHTGGYNEQF
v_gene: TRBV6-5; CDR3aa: ARTLELIYEQY
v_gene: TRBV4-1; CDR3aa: ASSQGLPEQF
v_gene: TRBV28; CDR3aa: ASSRPLIGPLH
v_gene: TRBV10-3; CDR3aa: AISDGDRGNQPQH
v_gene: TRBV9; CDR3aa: ASSVDPSSYNEQY
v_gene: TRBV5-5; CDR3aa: ASSLTLAGGTYNEQF
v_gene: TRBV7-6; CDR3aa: ASSLGYREGTEAF
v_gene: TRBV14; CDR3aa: ASSQSGTATNTEAF
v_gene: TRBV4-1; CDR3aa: ASSQTPGLAIDEQY
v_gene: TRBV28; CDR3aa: ASSPGGQPQH